This T cell receptor beta chain was obtained from a study of cytomegalovirus exposure and HLA in healthy donors (dated by TCRdb to about 2017). Regarding the complete study: According to an earlier analysis of 587 of the donors, about 179 million T cells yielded 117 million unique TCR beta sequences and less than 300 Gb of sequence data. In addition to the first cohort of roughly 700 subjects, a separate validation cohort of 120 different subjects was used. Of the roughly 400 genotyped donors, less than 85% were placed in the genetic ancestry cluster associated with self-reported Caucasian donors. The study used immunosequencing to profile the T cell repertoires of 600 to 850 subjects and linked those repertoires to cytomegalovirus serostatus. In a later genetic analysis, genome-wide SNP genotypes for about three fifths of the roughly 670 donors were used, and that subset was treated as a discovery cohort. Class I and class II HLA loci were covered by the typing at four-digit resolution. Every repertoire in the discovery cohort had been generated on one and the same sequencing platform. The study aimed to test whether cataloging public T cell receptors could reveal signatures of past pathogen exposure. Roughly 5 DR-DQ haplotypes were treated as single units for association and clustering because of strong linkage in the cohort. Typing coverage differed by locus: A, B, C, DRB1 and DQB1 were typed in roughly 629-640 donors, DQA1 in about 510, DPA1 in around 580, and DPB1 in just under 490. The study combined high-throughput TCR immunosequencing, statistical association of individual TCRs with disease status, and machine learning to predict cytomegalovirus infection status. Donor age, sex, ethnicity and CMV serostatus were compiled alongside the repertoire data. In a later analysis, previously published TCR beta repertoires from 670 or so donors were re-analyzed and high-resolution HLA genotyping was added so that TCR occurrence patterns could be studied. About 310 gigabases of sequencing data and 78 million or so unique TCR sequences were included in an early release covering several hundred HLA-typed donors. In the later analysis, no new phenotypic data were used to find candidate immune exposures; instead, reliance was placed on TCR beta sequences and their occurrence across donors. An earlier analysis of some 600 of the donors applied high-throughput TCR beta sequencing to assess whether each TCR beta V gene segment acted as functional or pseudogenic. Among 398 genotyped donors of the cohort, an average of around 220,000 unique TCR beta nucleotide sequences was sequenced per donor, of which approximately 18% were non-productive. Here is what the overall study found, with its caveats: While some public TCRs were present in many individuals, most TCR sequences turned up only very rarely across donors. An earlier analysis of approximately 600 of the donors showed that most TCR beta V segments appeared in productive rearrangements either about 87% or about 30% of the time, which broadly matched IMGT annotations. In a later analysis, TCR association rates were found to vary across HLA loci, with the most associated TCRs seen for DRB1 alleles and the fewest for HLA-C alleles. In a later analysis, HLA-associated TCR beta chains showed more clonal expansion and lower generation probabilities than non-associated chains that were equally common. Because some donors lacked HLA typing at each locus, the association tests relied only on the typed subset. A later analysis reported that several top co-occurrence clusters appeared linked to parvovirus B19, influenza, CMV and Epstein-Barr virus. Assigning TCR associations to individual alleles was difficult when HLA alleles, especially DR and DQ, strongly co-occurred. According to a later genetic analysis, donors in an Asian-associated ancestry cluster had fewer N-insertions in productive TCRs than the approximately 700-donor mean. The study listed 164 TCR beta chains as associated with cytomegalovirus. A few of the identified cytomegalovirus-associated TCR beta chains were confirmed in vitro to be specific for cytomegalovirus antigens. Roughly uniform sequencing depth across donors was assumed in presence/absence analyses, although this assumption may not hold. According to the authors, the approach could potentially be generalized to other disease states and immunological phenotypes. In a later genetic analysis, a missense DCLRE1C variant was associated with V-gene and J-gene trimming of TCR beta chains, and the association was replicated in an independent cohort. A further reported finding was that TCR beta sequences accurately predicted the HLA-A and HLA-B alleles for most subjects in the first cohort. A later analysis found that most CMV-associated TCR beta chains appeared HLA-restricted, with HLA associations seemingly driven largely by CMV exposure. Only TCR beta chains were sequenced in this cohort, and the absence of alpha or paired-chain data limited detectable features. A later analysis associated 16,951 TCR beta sequences with specific HLA alleles at a false discovery rate of 0.05. For the cohort, immune exposure information was limited to CMV serostatus. Cytomegalovirus status was reported to be diagnosed by the classifier with high specificity and sensitivity in both the original and validation cohorts. A cluster of highly shared sequence variants was judged likely to represent a technical artifact of the sequencing pipeline. The earlier analysis of approximately 540 of the donors excluded 15 to 20 rarely observed V segments, including chromosome 9 orphons, because counts were too low. Linkage disequilibrium might explain the correlated functional status among segregating V segments, but an unknown experimental factor could not be excluded. Some IMGT-functional V segments, including TRBV6-2 and TRBV6-3, could not be distinguished by the 87-base-pair reads and were therefore excluded.

Receptor libraries were prepared by the immunoSEQ multiplex PCR assay. For the multiplex PCR, a mixture combining 60 forward primers for TCR Vbeta segments and 13 reverse primers for TCR Jbeta segments was used. The CDR3 region of rearranged TCR beta genes was amplified from genomic DNA with a multiplex PCR assay. The Illumina HiSeq System was used to sequence the amplified TCR beta libraries as 87-base-pair reads. The source study handled its data this way. A later analysis tallied some 79 million unique TCR beta chains across the 660 or so repertoires, and about 10 million of those chains were shared by two or more donors. Raw reads were error-corrected and collapsed into unique sequences with a nearest-neighbor algorithm that merged closely related sequences to remove PCR and sequencing errors. Alignment of CDR3 sequences to IMGT reference sequences was used to assign V, D and J gene segments. For a sequence to be retained, at least a six-nucleotide match to both a V gene segment and a J gene segment was required. Rearrangements were classified as productive when the CDR3 lacked stop codons and remained in frame with V and J, and all other rearrangements were classified as non-productive. Following IMGT convention, CDR3 was defined as the stretch from the second conserved V-encoded cysteine to the conserved J-encoded phenylalanine. In an earlier analysis of 500 to 650 of the donors, sequences lacking an unambiguous match to a single V gene segment were excluded. In an earlier analysis of approximately 500 of the donors, a V segment was called functional when productive rearrangements were above 56.7%, and segregating when the standard deviation between donors exceeded 5%. To diagnose cytomegalovirus status from the catalog of TCR beta chain sequences, a statistical classification framework was built. V and J gene assignment, in a later analysis, came from comparing TCR nucleotide sequences with IMGT/GENE-DB human TR gene sequences. A later analysis assigned CDR3 sequences and most-parsimonious VDJ recombination scenarios with the TCRdist pipeline. In a later analysis, each TCR beta chain was defined by its CDR3 amino acid sequence together with its V-gene family, and reads without a unique V-gene family were excluded. A later analysis removed over 500 highly shared, low-generation-probability nucleotide sequences to deal with suspected cross-contamination and a sequencing artifact. In a later analysis, a clonal expansion index was calculated for each public chain from normalized within-repertoire ranks of inferred template counts. Generation probabilities in a later analysis came from a VDJ recombination model fitted to out-of-frame rearrangements, and those results were checked against IGoR. In a later analysis, hypergeometric tests were used to score TCR-TCR, TCR-HLA and TCR-CMV co-occurrence, with a repertoire-size bias correction applied to TCR pairs. To estimate false discovery rates, a later analysis permuted the HLA or CMV assignments 20 times. A later analysis grouped co-occurring TCRs with DBSCAN, adding TCRdist sequence similarity when clustering within HLA-allele-positive subsets. Co-occurrence clustering excluded repertoires with fewer than 30,000 or more than 120,000 public chains, plus five with anomalous nucleotide sharing. TCRdb mirrors the immuneACCESS table, restricted to in-frame sequences. Some clones are absent from its copies; in checked studies, under half trace to an unresolved V gene, and the reason for the others is unknown. That table furnishes V, J and clone size, whereas the DNA furnished D and trimming. The sample yields 150,000 to 200,000 clones; over 70% were counted once. The ten largest clonotypes hold 4.5% to 6% of the sample.

Based on the germline V gene, the CDR1 and CDR2 sequences are SGHRS and YFSETQ. V lost 3 bases and J lost 5 bases, and the count of bases not matched to a germline gene is 6. Its CDR3 holds 17 amino acids, cysteine through phenylalanine. Only the CDR3 DNA is retained, 51 bases long and in frame from the first base. Turning to this clone: Its antigen is currently not known. Base qualities were left out, and no much larger clone turns up one base away.

The cohort was made up of under 800 healthy bone marrow donors. At the time of sampling, all cohort members were nominally healthy, though unrecorded immune exposures were likely present. The donor was CMV seronegative and was included in the group of over 300 seronegative cohort members. A peripheral blood sample was provided by each donor, and peripheral blood mononuclear cells were used for TCR beta sequencing. The Qiagen DNeasy Blood Extraction Kit was used to extract genomic DNA from the blood cell samples. This chain is built from TRBV5-1 and TRBJ2-2, with 14 bases aligning to TRBD2. Sequenced material: PBMCs. The receptor was derived from a man aged 40-49 years in good health and CMV-seronegative. The CDR3 sequence is CASSYGTSGSMTGELFF. The DNA is as follows: TGCGCCAGCAGCTACGGGACTAGCGGGAGCATGACCGGGGAGCTGTTTTTT.